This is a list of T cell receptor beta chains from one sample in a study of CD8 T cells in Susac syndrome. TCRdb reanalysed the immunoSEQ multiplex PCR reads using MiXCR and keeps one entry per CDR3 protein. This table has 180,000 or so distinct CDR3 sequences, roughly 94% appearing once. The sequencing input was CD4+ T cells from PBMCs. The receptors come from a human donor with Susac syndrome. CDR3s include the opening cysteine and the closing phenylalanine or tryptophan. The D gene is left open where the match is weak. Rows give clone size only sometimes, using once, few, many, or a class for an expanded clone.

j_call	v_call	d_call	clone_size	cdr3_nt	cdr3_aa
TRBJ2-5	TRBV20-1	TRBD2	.	TGCAGTGCTAGAGACGGGACTAGCAGGAGAGAGACCCAGTACTTC	CSARDGTSRRETQYF
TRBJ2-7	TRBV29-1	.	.	TGCAGCGCCCTTCTAGGCAGGGGCCCGCGGTCGGGCGAGCAGTACTTC	CSALLGRGPRSGEQYF
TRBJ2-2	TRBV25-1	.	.	TGTGCCAGCAGACAAGGGACCCTGAGGACCGGGGAGCTGTTTTTT	CASRQGTLRTGELFF
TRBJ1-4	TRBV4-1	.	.	TGCGCCAGCAGCCAAGAAGGAGGAGGGGTCCGGGAAAAACTGTTTTTT	CASSQEGGGVREKLFF
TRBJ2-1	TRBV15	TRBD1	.	TGTGCCACCAGGGTAGGACAGGGGTATCCCCAAGGCTACAATGAGCAGTTCTTC	CATRVGQGYPQGYNEQFF
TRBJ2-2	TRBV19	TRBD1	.	TGTGCCAGTAGCGACAGGGCGAACACCGGGGAGCTGTTTTTT	CASSDRANTGELFF
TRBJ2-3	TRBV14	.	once	TGTGCCAGCAGCCACTACAGCATTGGCACAGATACGCAGTATTTT	CASSHYSIGTDTQYF
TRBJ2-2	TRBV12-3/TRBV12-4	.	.	TGTGCCAGCAGTCGGGGGGCGGGAGATTCCGGGGAGCTGTTTTTT	CASSRGAGDSGELFF
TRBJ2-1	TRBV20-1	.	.	TGCAGTGCTTTAGCCGGGGGCGCTATCCATGAGCAGTTCTTC	CSALAGGAIHEQFF
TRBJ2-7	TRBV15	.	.	TGTGCCACCAGCAGGGAAGGGGCCTACGAGCAGTACTTC	CATSREGAYEQYF
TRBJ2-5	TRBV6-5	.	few	TGTGCCAGCAGTTACGGAGGGGGTGGAGAGACCCAGTACTTC	CASSYGGGGETQYF
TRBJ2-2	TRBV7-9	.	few	TGTGCCAGCCCTCTCAGGGCCGGGGAGCTGTTTTTT	CASPLRAGELFF
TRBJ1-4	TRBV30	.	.	TGTGCCTGGAGTGGCCAGTTATATGAAAAACTGTTTTTT	CAWSGQLYEKLFF
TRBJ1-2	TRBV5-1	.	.	TGCGCCAGCAGCTTGGATCAGGTGGCGGGCGGAGGCTACACCTTC	CASSLDQVAGGGYTF